This TCR beta chain was identified during a study of technical replicates of blood from a handful of donors (dated by TCRdb to the late 2010s). The library was prepared using the immunoSEQ multiplex PCR assay. As stored in TCRdb, this immuneACCESS dataset retains in-frame rearrangements with V and J assigned. A fraction of the clones does not appear; measured against another copy, unresolved V genes explain less than half of the discrepancy, and the remainder lacks a known reason. In all, the sample holds around 95,000 clones, and around 96% of those were seen once. The ten largest clones capture 0.24% of the sample. Note on this clone: The target of this receptor is not known. Base quality data are lacking; no much larger clone is found one base away.

For CDR1 and CDR2, the germline V gene lists SGHVS and FQNEAQ. Compared with germline, V lacks 4 bases and J lacks 0 bases; bases without a gene match: 18. The CDR3 numbers 20 residues from cysteine through phenylalanine. Only the CDR3 portion is preserved as DNA: 60 bases, with reading frame beginning at the first base. This sequence originates from a human donor in good health. The rearranged chain carries TRBV7-8 and TRBJ1-1, with TRBD1 matching 9 junction bases. Specimen: T cells isolated from PBMCs. The DNA reads as follows: TGTGCCAGCAGCTCCTACCGGGACAGGGCCGTTTTGCCTCTGAACACTGAAGCTTTCTTT. Its product reads: CASSSYRDRAVLPLNTEAFF. The CDR3 plus the reference TRBV7-8 and TRBJ1-1 genes for the other parts give the full variable domain: GAGVSQSPRYKVAKRGQDVALRCDPISGHVSLFWYQQALGQGPEFLTYFQNEAQLDKSGLPSDRFFAERPEGSVSTLKIQRTQQEDSAVYLCASSSYRDRAVLPLNTEAFFGQGTRLTVV.